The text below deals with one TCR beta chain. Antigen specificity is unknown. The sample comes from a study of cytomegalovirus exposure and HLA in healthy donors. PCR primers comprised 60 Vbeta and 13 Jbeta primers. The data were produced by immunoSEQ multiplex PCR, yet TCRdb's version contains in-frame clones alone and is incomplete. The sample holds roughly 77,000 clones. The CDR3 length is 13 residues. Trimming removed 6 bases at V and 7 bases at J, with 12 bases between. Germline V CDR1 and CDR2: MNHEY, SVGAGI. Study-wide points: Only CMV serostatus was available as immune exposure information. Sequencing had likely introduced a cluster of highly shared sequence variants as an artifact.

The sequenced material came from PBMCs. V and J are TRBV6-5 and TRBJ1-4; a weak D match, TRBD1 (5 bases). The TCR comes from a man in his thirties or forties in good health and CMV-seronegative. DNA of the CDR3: TGTGCCAGCAGCCCTCGGAGGGGTGAAAAACTGTTTTTT. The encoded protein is CASSPRRGEKLFF.